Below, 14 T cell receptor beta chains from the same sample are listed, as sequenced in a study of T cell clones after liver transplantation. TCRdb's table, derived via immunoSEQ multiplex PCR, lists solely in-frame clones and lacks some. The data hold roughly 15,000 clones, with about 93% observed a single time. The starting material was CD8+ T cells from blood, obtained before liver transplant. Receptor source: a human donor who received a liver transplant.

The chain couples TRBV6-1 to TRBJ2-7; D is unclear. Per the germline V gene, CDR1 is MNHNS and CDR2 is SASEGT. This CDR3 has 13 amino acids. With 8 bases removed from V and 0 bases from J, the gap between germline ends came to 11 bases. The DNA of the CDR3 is TGTGCCAGCTTTAACGTTATCTCCTACGAGCAGTACTTC. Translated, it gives CASFNVISYEQYF.

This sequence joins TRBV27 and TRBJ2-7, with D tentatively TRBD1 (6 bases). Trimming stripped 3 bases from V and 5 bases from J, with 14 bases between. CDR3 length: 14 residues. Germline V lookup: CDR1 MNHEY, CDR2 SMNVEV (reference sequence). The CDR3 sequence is CASSLYRAGDEQYF. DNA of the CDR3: TGTGCCAGCAGTTTGTACAGGGCAGGAGACGAGCAGTACTTC.

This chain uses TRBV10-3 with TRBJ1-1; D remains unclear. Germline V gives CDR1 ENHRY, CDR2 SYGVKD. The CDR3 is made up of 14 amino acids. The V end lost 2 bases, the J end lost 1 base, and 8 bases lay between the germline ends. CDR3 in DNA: TGTGCCATCAGTGAGGGTCAGAGGAACACTGAAGCTTTCTTT. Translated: CAISEGQRNTEAFF.

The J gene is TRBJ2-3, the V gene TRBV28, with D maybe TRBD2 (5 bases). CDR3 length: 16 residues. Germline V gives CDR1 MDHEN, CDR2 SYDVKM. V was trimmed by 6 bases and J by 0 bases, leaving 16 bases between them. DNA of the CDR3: TGTGCCAGCAGACTTACGGTGAGCGGAAGCACAGATACGCAGTATTTT. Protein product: CASRLTVSGSTDTQYF.

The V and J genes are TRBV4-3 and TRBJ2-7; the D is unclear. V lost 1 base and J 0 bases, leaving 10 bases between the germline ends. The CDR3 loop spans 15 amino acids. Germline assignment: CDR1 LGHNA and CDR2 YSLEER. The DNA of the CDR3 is TGCGCCAGCAGCCAAGTACCAAGCCACTCCTACGAGCAGTACTTC. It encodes CASSQVPSHSYEQYF.

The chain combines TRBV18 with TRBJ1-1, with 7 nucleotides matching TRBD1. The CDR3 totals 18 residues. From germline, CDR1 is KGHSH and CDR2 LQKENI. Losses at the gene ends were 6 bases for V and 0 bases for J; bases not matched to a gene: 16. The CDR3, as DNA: TGTGCCAGCTCCGCTTCGACAGGGCAGTTGGACATGAACACTGAAGCTTTCTTT. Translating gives CASSASTGQLDMNTEAFF.

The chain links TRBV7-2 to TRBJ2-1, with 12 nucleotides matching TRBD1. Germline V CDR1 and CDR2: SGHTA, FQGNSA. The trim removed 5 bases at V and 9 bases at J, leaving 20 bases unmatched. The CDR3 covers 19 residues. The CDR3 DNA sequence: TGTGCCAGCAGCCTCCGGGACAGGGGGCTCGGACAGCCCGGCGGTGAGCAGTTCTTC. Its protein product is CASSLRDRGLGQPGGEQFF.

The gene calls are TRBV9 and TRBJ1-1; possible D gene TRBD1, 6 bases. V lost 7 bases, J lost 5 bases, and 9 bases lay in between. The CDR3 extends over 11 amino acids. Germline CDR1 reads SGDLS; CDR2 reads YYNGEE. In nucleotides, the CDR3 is TGTGCCAGCGGAGGGGGGACTGAAGCTTTCTTT. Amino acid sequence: CASGGGTEAFF. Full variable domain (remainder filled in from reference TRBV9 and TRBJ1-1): DSGVTQTPKHLITATGQRVTLRCSPRSGDLSVYWYQQSLDQGLQFLIQYYNGEERAKGNILERFSAQQFPDLHSELNLSSLELGDSALYFCASGGGTEAFFGQGTRLTVV.

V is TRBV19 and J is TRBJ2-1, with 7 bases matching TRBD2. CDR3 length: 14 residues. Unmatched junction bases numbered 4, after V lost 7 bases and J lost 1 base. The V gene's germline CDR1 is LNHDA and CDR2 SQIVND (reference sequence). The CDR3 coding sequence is TGTGCCAGTAATCCGGGACTATCCTACAATGAGCAGTTCTTC. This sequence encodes CASNPGLSYNEQFF. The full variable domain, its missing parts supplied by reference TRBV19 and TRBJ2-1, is DGGITQSPKYLFRKEGQNVTLSCEQNLNHDAMYWYRQDPGQGLRLIYYSQIVNDFQKGDIAEGYSVSREKKESFPLTVTSAQKNPTAFYLCASNPGLSYNEQFFGPGTRLTVL.

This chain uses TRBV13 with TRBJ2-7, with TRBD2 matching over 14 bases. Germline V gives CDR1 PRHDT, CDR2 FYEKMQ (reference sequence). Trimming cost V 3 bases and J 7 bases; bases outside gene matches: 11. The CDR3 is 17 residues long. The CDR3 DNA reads TGTGCCAGCAGCTTTGGGACTAGCGGGAGCAAGGAAGGAGAGCAGTACTTC. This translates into CASSFGTSGSKEGEQYF.

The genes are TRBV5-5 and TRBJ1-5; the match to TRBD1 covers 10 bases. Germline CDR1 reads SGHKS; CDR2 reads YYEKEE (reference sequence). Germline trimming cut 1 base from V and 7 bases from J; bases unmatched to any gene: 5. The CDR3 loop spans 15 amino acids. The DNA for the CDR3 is TGTGCCAGCAGCTTGAGACAGGGGGCAGGACAGCCCCAGCATTTT. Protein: CASSLRQGAGQPQHF.

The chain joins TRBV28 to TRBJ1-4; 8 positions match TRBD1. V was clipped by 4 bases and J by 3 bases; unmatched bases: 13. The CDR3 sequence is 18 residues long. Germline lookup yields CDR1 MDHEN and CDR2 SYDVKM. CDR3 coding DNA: TGTGCCAGCAGTTCAAGAAGGCAGGGGGCGCGGGCTAATGAAAAACTGTTTTTT. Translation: CASSSRRQGARANEKLFF.

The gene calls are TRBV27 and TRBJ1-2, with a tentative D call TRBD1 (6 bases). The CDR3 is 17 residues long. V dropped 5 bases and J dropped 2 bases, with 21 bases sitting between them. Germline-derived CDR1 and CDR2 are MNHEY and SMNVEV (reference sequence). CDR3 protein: CASSLTRDFQGNYGYTF. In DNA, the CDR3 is TGTGCCAGCAGTCTTACACGGGACTTTCAGGGGAACTATGGCTACACCTTC.

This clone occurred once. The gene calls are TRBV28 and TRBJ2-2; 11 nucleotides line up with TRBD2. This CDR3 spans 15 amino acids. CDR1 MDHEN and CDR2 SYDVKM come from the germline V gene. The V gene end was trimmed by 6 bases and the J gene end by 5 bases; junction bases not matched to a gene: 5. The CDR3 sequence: CASRPTSGSTGELFF. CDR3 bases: TGTGCCAGCAGGCCTACTAGCGGGAGTACCGGGGAGCTGTTTTTT. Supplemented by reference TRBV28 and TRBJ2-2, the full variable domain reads DVKVTQSSRYLVKRTGEKVFLECVQDMDHENMFWYRQDPGLGLRLIYFSYDVKMKEKGDIPEGYSVSREKKERFSLILESASTNQTSMYLCASRPTSGSTGELFFGEGSRLTVL.